Described below is a single T cell receptor (beta chain) sequence and its context. Its antigen is currently unknown. Some clones are missing from TCRdb's copy, which holds only in-frame ones; the method was immunoSEQ multiplex PCR. This sample has approximately 110,000 clones, with around 86% found just once. CDR1 is SGHDT and CDR2 is YYEEEE in the germline V gene. The trim removed 4 bases at V and 4 bases at J, leaving 7 bases unmatched. The CDR3 totals 16 residues. This sample was taken from a study of cytomegalovirus exposure and HLA in healthy donors. At the level of the study: A subsequent analysis reported that the roughly 120 validation repertoires were produced on the same platform that had also been used for the 550 to 750 first-cohort repertoires.

The donors were part of the validation cohort of roughly 110 subjects. That cohort was separate from the first cohort, which comprised some 670 subjects. Whole-study findings and limits: According to a subsequent analysis, TCR clusters identified in the first cohort showed a tendency to co-occur across the approximately 110 validation repertoires. A list of approximately 160 TCR beta chains associated with cytomegalovirus was given.

This chain joins TRBV5-6 and TRBJ1-5; 11 bases are a match to TRBD1. The sequencing sample was made of PBMCs. This TCR came from a woman between 18 and 30 years old in good health and CMV-seropositive. The CDR3 here is CASSRLGTGGNQPQHF. For the CDR3, the DNA is TGTGCCAGCAGCAGGTTGGGGACAGGGGGTAATCAGCCCCAGCATTTT.